The present T cell receptor (beta chain) was sequenced within a study of T cells in Graves' hyperthyroidism and ophthalmopathy. RNA transcripts gave rise to amplified TCR beta CDR3 regions. The HTBI set primed first-round TCR CDR3 RT-PCR. TCRdb reprocessed the multiplex PCR reads via MiXCR and lists one record per CDR3 protein. The sample lists about 500,000 distinct CDR3 sequences, roughly 16% occurring once. The ends were cut back, 4 bases at V and 3 bases at J, with 19 bases in the middle. The CDR3 sequence is 16 residues long. Looked up from germline, CDR1 is SGHTA and CDR2 is FQGTGA. The origin of this receptor is a woman in her thirties with Graves' ophthalmopathy. Source material: blood. This rearrangement joins TRBV7-3 to TRBJ2-7, with a tentative D call TRBD1 (6 bases). In DNA, the CDR3 is TGTGCCAGCAGCTACACCGGGACAAATAACCTCTACGAGCAGTACTTC. Translation gives CASSYTGTNNLYEQYF.